This T cell receptor beta chain comes out of a study of shared clonotypes between healthy human individuals. Broader study findings: For sorted subsets, rarefaction showed incomplete sequencing despite large depth. Estimated clonotype richness was generally higher in naive than memory subsets.

This clone was counted a single time. Its antigen is currently unknown. Being one base from a much bigger clone, this may be a read error. Across several immunoSEQ plates, the genomic DNA of each subset was split evenly. Sequencing was performed with immunoSEQ multiplex PCR; in TCRdb, only in-frame clones are kept and a portion is missing. Here the sample spans 950,000 to 1,100,000 clones, about 75% being singletons. V lost 1 base, J lost 1 base, and 7 bases lay in between. This CDR3 has 14 residues. Germline lookup yields CDR1 SEHNR and CDR2 FQNEAQ (reference sequence). V gene TRBV7-9 combines with J gene TRBJ1-1, with D possibly TRBD1 on 5 matching bases. The sequence came from a man aged 18 to 29 in good health. The source material was memory CD4+ T cells sorted from blood. Regarding subset: CD45RA-negative fraction. The CDR3 protein is CASSLGGKNTEAFF. The DNA of the CDR3 is TGTGCCAGCAGCTTAGGGGGGAAGAACACTGAAGCTTTCTTT.